The rows below give T cell receptor beta chains drawn from one sample of a study of T cells in Graves' hyperthyroidism and ophthalmopathy. In TCRdb, the multiplex PCR reads were re-called with MiXCR into one record per CDR3 protein. The profile shows over 450,000 distinct CDR3 sequences, approximately 17% of them singletons. Sequences were obtained from blood. These receptors were collected from a woman between 18 and 30 years old with Graves' ophthalmopathy. Both conserved end residues are part of each CDR3. The D gene is left open where the match is weak. The size entry is marked missing in some rows and otherwise reads once, few, many or a size class.

J | size | V | D | CDR3 | DNA
TRBJ2-5 | many | TRBV20-1 | . | CSARTIGKRQETQYF | TGCAGTGCTAGAACGATAGGAAAGCGGCAAGAGACCCAGTACTTC
TRBJ2-3 | many | TRBV5-1 | . | CASSFGDTQYF | TGCGCCAGCAGCTTTGGGGATACGCAGTATTTT
TRBJ1-2 | many | TRBV5-6 | TRBD1 | CASSFRDRLNYGYTF | TGTGCCAGCAGCTTCCGGGACAGGCTAAACTATGGCTACACCTTC
TRBJ2-7 | many | TRBV5-1 | TRBD2 | CASSLNPAGSSYEQYF | TGCGCCAGCAGCTTGAATCCAGCGGGGAGCTCCTACGAGCAGTACTTC
TRBJ1-4 | once | TRBV19 | . | CASSLSGQLYEKLFF | TGTGCCAGTAGTTTATCCGGACAGCTGTATGAAAAACTGTTTTTT
TRBJ2-3 | once | TRBV6-5 | TRBD1 | CASSLQGAADTQYF | TGTGCCAGCAGTCTACAGGGGGCGGCAGATACGCAGTATTTT
TRBJ2-5 | many | TRBV2 | . | CASSEESTSWETQYF | TGTGCCAGCAGTGAAGAATCAACTAGTTGGGAGACCCAGTACTTC
TRBJ2-7 | few | TRBV15 | TRBD2 | CATSQLAGVSEQYF | TGTGCCACCAGCCAGCTAGCGGGAGTAAGTGAGCAGTACTTC
TRBJ2-5 | . | TRBV27 | . | CASSLSLLQETQYF | TGTGCCAGCAGTTTATCCCTCCTCCAAGAGACCCAGTACTTC
TRBJ2-1 | many | TRBV3-1 | TRBD2 | CASSQPRTSGGLSSYNEQFF | TGTGCCAGCAGCCAACCCCGGACTAGCGGGGGCCTGAGCTCCTACAATGAGCAGTTCTTC
TRBJ2-1 | . | TRBV7-8 | . | CASSLAGTSNEQFF | TGTGCCAGCAGCTTAGCGGGTACCTCCAATGAGCAGTTCTTC
TRBJ1-1 | many | TRBV24-1 | TRBD1 | CATSNTGGTEAFF | TGTGCCACCAGTAACACAGGGGGAACTGAAGCTTTCTTT
TRBJ1-2 | few | TRBV10-3 | . | CAISEENRQVWGYTF | TGTGCCATCAGTGAGGAAAATAGACAAGTATGGGGCTACACCTTC
TRBJ2-1 | . | TRBV6-4 | . | CASSEGNNEQFF | TGTGCCAGCAGTGAAGGAAACAATGAGCAGTTCTTC
TRBJ1-2 | few | TRBV19 | . | CASSYPTMGNYGYTF | TGTGCCAGTAGTTATCCCACTATGGGAAACTATGGCTACACCTTC
TRBJ1-2 | few | TRBV25-1 | . | CASSGGTLSPPGYTF | TGTGCCAGCAGTGGGGGGACACTTTCCCCTCCAGGCTACACCTTC
TRBJ1-2 | . | TRBV4-3 | TRBD1 | CASSQTRTGGDYGYTF | TGCGCCAGCAGCCAAACCCGGACAGGGGGCGACTATGGCTACACCTTC
TRBJ2-7 | few | TRBV9 | TRBD2 | CASSASGTSAHEQYF | TGTGCCAGCAGCGCCTCCGGGACTAGCGCCCACGAGCAGTACTTC
TRBJ2-1 | many | TRBV3-1 | TRBD2 | CASSLSGLAGGVYEQFF | TGTGCCAGCAGCCTCTCCGGACTAGCGGGGGGCGTGTATGAGCAGTTCTTC
TRBJ1-6 | . | TRBV9 | . | CASSSWPGDERISPLHF | TGTGCCAGCAGCTCCTGGCCTGGGGACGAGAGAATTTCACCCCTCCACTTT
TRBJ1-1 | . | TRBV29-1 | . | CSVERGDAFF | TGCAGCGTTGAACGGGGGGATGCTTTCTTT
TRBJ1-1 | few | TRBV20-1 | . | CSASKPTGGTEAFF | TGCAGTGCTAGTAAGCCCACGGGGGGCACTGAAGCTTTCTTT
TRBJ1-2 | many | TRBV3-1 | TRBD1 | CASSQGTGISYGYTF | TGTGCCAGCAGCCAAGGGACAGGGATCAGTTATGGCTACACCTTC
TRBJ2-7 | many | TRBV12-3/TRBV12-4 | . | CASSLGGGRYEQYF | TGTGCCAGCAGTTTAGGGGGGGGCCGGTACGAGCAGTACTTC
TRBJ2-3 | many | TRBV5-5 | . | CASSLERPDTQYF | TGTGCCAGCAGCTTGGAGCGCCCAGATACGCAGTATTTT
TRBJ2-7 | few | TRBV7-9 | . | CASSSSRDGAIEQYF | TGTGCCAGCAGCTCTTCCAGAGACGGGGCTATCGAGCAGTACTTC
TRBJ1-1 | . | TRBV30 | TRBD1 | CAWRDRESTEAFF | TGTGCCTGGAGGGACAGGGAAAGCACTGAAGCTTTCTTT
TRBJ2-2 | many | TRBV5-1 | TRBD1 | CASSPRTGAGELFF | TGCGCCAGCAGCCCAAGGACAGGGGCCGGGGAGCTGTTTTTT
TRBJ2-3 | many | TRBV24-1 | TRBD2 | CATSDSLAGDTDTQYF | TGTGCCACCAGTGATTCACTAGCGGGGGATACAGATACGCAGTATTTT
TRBJ2-3 | many | TRBV30 | . | CAWSHQAGTDTQYF | TGTGCCTGGAGTCACCAGGCGGGAACAGATACGCAGTATTTT
TRBJ2-7 | few | TRBV5-1 | . | CASSLGGSSPSWGQYF | TGCGCCAGCAGCTTGGGAGGCAGTTCCCCGAGTTGGGGGCAGTACTTC
TRBJ1-2 | . | TRBV27 | . | CASSLFGGSYGYTF | TGTGCCAGCAGTTTATTCGGAGGGTCCTATGGCTACACCTTC
TRBJ1-3 | many | TRBV3-1 | . | CASLSDSGNTIYF | TGTGCCAGCCTCTCTGACTCTGGAAACACCATATATTTT
TRBJ1-1 | . | TRBV3-1 | TRBD1 | CASSQDWGTGGNTEAFF | TGTGCCAGCAGCCAAGATTGGGGGACAGGGGGGAACACTGAAGCTTTCTTT
TRBJ2-5 | many | TRBV27 | TRBD2 | CASSFWGVAGVQETQYF | TGTGCCAGCAGTTTCTGGGGGGTAGCGGGCGTTCAAGAGACCCAGTACTTC
TRBJ2-1 | many | TRBV7-2 | TRBD2 | CASSVRGLAAYNEQFF | TGTGCCAGCAGCGTACGGGGACTAGCGGCCTACAATGAGCAGTTCTTC
TRBJ1-5 | few | TRBV13 | . | CASSLGRTHQPQHF | TGTGCCAGCAGCTTAGGCCGGACCCATCAGCCCCAGCATTTT
TRBJ2-7 | many | TRBV30 | . | CAWSVGGEYEQYF | TGTGCCTGGAGTGTTGGCGGAGAGTACGAGCAGTACTTC
TRBJ1-1 | many | TRBV3-1 | . | CASSLGGIPLGAFF | TGTGCCAGCAGCCTAGGGGGGATCCCGCTGGGAGCTTTCTTT
TRBJ2-5 | . | TRBV7-3 | TRBD2 | CASSPLGGGLAGVFETQYF | TGTGCCAGCAGCCCCCTCGGGGGTGGACTAGCGGGAGTTTTTGAGACCCAGTACTTC
TRBJ2-5 | many | TRBV13 | . | CASGLGRLLGVETQYF | TGTGCCAGCGGCTTAGGAAGGTTGCTTGGTGTGGAGACCCAGTACTTC
TRBJ1-1 | . | TRBV15 | . | CATSRDWPGAGSEASF | TGTGCCACCAGCAGAGATTGGCCTGGCGCGGGCTCTGAAGCTTCCTTT
TRBJ2-2 | many | TRBV6-5 | . | CASSYPGRQNTGELFF | TGTGCCAGCAGTTACCCGGGACGGCAGAACACCGGGGAGCTGTTTTTT
TRBJ2-2 | . | TRBV5-1 | . | CASSKPGSNTGELFF | TGCGCCAGCAGCAAACCGGGGTCGAACACCGGGGAGCTGTTTTTT
TRBJ1-5 | . | TRBV30 | . | CVWSSDSNQPQHF | TGTGTCTGGAGTTCGGATAGCAATCAGCCCCAGCATTTT
TRBJ2-7 | many | TRBV28 | TRBD1 | CASIRQGLSYEQYF | TGTGCCAGCATTCGACAGGGTCTTTCCTACGAGCAGTACTTC
TRBJ2-3 | many | TRBV2 | TRBD2 | CASSGLPGGLDTDTQYF | TGTGCCAGCAGCGGTTTACCGGGGGGGCTGGACACAGATACGCAGTATTTT